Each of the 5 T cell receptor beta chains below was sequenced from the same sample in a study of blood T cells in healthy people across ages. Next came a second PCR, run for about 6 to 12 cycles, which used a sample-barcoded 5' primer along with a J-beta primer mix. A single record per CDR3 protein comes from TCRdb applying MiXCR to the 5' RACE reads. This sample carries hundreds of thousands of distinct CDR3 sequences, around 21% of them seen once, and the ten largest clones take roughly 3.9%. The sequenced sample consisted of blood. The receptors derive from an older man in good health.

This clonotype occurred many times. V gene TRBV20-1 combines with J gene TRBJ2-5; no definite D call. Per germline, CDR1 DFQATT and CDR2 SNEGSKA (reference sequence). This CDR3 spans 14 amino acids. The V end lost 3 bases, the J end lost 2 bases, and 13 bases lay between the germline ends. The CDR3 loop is CSARSGVVQETQYF. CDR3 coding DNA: TGCAGTGCTAGGTCCGGAGTAGTACAAGAGACCCAGTACTTC.

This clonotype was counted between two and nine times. This CDR3 reads CASSADRAGELFF. Written as DNA, the CDR3 is TGCGCCAGCAGTGCGGACAGGGCCGGGGAGCTGTTTTTT. This sequence joins TRBV10-1 and TRBJ2-2, with TRBD1 matching over 8 bases. V shed 4 bases, J shed 6 bases, and the junction held 1 base outside the gene matches. The CDR3 loop spans 13 amino acids. Germline V CDR1 and CDR2: WNHNN, SYGVQD (reference sequence).

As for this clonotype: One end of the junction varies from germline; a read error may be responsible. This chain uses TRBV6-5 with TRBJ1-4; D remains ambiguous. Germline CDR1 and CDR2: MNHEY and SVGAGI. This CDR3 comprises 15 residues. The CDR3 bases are TGTGCCAGCAGTTACTCGGGAAGCCGAAATGAAAAACTGTTGTTT. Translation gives CASSYSGSRNEKLLF.

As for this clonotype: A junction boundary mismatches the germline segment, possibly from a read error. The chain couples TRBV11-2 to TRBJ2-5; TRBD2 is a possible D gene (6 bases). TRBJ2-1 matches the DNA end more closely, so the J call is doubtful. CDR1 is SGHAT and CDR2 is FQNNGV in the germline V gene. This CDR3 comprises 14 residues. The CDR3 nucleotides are TGTGCCAGCAGCCTAGAGTCGGTGGGGGGTGAGCAGTTCTTC. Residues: CASSLESVGGEQFF.

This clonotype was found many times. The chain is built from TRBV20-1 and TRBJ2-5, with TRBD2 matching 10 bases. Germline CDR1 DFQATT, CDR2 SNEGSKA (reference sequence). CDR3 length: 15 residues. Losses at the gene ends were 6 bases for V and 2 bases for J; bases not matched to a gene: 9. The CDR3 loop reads CSAPKREGRQETQYF. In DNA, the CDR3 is TGCAGTGCCCCAAAGCGGGAGGGACGTCAAGAGACCCAGTACTTC.